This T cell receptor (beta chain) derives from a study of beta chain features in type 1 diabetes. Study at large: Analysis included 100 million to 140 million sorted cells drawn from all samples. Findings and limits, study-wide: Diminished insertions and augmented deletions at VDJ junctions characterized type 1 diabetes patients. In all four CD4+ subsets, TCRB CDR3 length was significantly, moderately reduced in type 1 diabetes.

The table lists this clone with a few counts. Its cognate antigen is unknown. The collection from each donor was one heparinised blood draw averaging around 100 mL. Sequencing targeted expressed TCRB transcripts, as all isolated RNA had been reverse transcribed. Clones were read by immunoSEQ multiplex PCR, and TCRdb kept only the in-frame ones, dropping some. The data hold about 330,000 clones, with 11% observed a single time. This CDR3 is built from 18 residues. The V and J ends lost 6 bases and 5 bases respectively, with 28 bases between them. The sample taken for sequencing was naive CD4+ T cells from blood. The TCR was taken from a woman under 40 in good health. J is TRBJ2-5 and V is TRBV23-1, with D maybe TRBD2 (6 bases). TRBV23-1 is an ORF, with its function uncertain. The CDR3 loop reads CASSQVTHWGEVGETQYF. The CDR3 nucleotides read TGCGCCAGCAGCCAAGTCACCCATTGGGGGGAGGTGGGCGAGACCCAGTACTTC.